This T cell receptor beta chain is drawn from a study of early T cells in non-severe SARS-CoV-2 infection. Individual cDNA molecules were tagged with unique molecular identifiers, the study reported. TCRdb analysed the 5' RACE reads with MiXCR anew, one entry per CDR3 protein. The data contain about 110,000 distinct CDR3 sequences, around 10% of them singletons. The germline V gene encodes CDR1 SEHNR and CDR2 FQNEAQ (reference sequence). The CDR3 runs 15 residues. V was pared by 2 bases and J by 0 bases, with 8 bases between. The sequence derives from an adult who was a healthcare worker with PCR-confirmed SARS-CoV-2 infection or an uninfected control (not recorded which). The rearrangement uses TRBV7-9 and TRBJ2-4; D unresolved. The source material was whole blood. The DNA of the CDR3 is TGTGCCAGCAGCTTATCCCGGGCAGCCAAAAACATTCAGTACTTC. Translating gives CASSLSRAAKNIQYF.